What follows is one T cell receptor (beta chain) and its context. This record belongs to a study of control samples from healthy donors and cancer patients. The table came from immunoSEQ multiplex PCR; TCRdb's copy has only in-frame clones and leaves some out. The repertoire has over 150,000 clones, more than 90% of them found once; the top ten carry 2% to 2.5%. The CDR3 covers 14 residues. V was pared by 4 bases and J by 0 bases, with 9 bases between. Germline V gene sequence: CDR1 LNHDA, CDR2 SQIVND (reference sequence). The genes are TRBV19 and TRBJ1-1; no definite D call. This receptor was taken from a woman aged 40-49 years in good health. The sequencing sample was made of blood. The CDR3 nucleotides are TGTGCCAGTAGTACTGACCCGATGAACACTGAAGCTTTCTTT. Encoded protein: CASSTDPMNTEAFF.